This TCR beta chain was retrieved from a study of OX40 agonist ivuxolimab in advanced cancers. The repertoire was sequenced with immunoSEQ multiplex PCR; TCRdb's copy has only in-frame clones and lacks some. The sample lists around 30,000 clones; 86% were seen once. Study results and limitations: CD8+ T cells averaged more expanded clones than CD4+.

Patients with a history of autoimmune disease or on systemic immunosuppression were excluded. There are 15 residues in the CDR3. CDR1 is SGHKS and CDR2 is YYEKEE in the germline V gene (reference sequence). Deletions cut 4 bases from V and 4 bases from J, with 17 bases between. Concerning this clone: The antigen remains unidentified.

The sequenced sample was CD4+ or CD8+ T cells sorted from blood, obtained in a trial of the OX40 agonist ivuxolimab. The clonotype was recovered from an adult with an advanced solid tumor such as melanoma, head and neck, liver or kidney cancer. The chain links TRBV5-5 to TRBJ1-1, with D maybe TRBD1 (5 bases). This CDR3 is CASSVLGPDITEAFF. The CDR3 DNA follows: TGTGCCAGCAGCGTACTGGGACCGGACATCACTGAAGCTTTCTTT.